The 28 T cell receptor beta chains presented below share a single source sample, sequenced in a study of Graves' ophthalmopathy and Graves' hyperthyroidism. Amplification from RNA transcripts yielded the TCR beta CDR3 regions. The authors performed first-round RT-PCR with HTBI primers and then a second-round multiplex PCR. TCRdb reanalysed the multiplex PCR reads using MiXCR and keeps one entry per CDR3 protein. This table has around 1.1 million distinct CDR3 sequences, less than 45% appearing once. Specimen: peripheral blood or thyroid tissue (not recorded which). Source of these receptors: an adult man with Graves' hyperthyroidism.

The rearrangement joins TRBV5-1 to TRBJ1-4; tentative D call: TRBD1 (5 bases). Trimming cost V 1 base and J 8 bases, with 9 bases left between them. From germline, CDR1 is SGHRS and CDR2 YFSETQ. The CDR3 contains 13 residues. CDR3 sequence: CASSLTEGEKLFF. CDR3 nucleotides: TGCGCCAGCAGCTTGACGGAGGGGGAAAAACTGTTTTTT. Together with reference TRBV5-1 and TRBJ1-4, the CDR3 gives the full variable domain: KAGVTQTPRYLIKTRGQQVTLSCSPISGHRSVSWYQQTPGQGLQFLFEYFSETQRNKGNFPGRFSGRQFSNSRSEMNVSTLELGDSALYLCASSLTEGEKLFFGSGTQLSVL.

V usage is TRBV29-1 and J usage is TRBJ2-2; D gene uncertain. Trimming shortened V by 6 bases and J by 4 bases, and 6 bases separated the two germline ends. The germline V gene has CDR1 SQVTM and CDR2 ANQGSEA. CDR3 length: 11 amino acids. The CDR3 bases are TGCAGCGTGAGACCCACCGGGGAGCTGTTTTTT. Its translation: CSVRPTGELFF.

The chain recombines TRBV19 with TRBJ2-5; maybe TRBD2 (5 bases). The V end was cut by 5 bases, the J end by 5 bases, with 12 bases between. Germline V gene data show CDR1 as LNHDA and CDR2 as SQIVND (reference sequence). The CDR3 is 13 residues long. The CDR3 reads CASSDLAGETQYF. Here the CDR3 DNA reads TGTGCCAGTAGTGACCTAGCTGGGGAGACCCAGTACTTC.

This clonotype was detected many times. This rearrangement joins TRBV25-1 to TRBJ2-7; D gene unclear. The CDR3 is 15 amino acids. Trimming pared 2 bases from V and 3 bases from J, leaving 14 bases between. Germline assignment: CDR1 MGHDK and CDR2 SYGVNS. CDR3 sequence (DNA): TGTGCCAGCAGTGAACCATCTTCGCTCGGCTACGAGCAGTACTTC. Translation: CASSEPSSLGYEQYF.

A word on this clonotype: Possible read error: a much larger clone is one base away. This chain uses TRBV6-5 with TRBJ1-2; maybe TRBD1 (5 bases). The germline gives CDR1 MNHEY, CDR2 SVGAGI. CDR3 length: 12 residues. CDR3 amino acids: CASTTGVKGYAF. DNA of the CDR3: TGTGCCAGCACCACGGGGGTCAAGGGCTACGCCTTC.

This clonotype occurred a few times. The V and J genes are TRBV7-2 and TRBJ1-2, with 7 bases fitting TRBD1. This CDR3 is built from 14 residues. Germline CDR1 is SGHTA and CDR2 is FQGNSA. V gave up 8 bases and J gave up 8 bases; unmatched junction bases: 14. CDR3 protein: CASAPGGSLYGYTF. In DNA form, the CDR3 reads TGTGCCAGCGCCCCAGGGGGGTCCCTCTACGGCTACACCTTC.

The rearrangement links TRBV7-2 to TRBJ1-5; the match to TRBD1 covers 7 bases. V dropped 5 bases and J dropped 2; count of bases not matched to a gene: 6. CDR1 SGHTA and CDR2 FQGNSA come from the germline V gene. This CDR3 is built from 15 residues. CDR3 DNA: TGTGCCAGCAGCGACTACGGGACAGGCAATCAGCCCCAGCATTTT. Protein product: CASSDYGTGNQPQHF.

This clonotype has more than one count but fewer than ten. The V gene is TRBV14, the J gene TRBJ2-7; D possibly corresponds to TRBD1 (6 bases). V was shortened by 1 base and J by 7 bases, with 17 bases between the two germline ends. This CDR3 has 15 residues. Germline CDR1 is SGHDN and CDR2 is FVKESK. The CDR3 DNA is TGTGCCAGCAGCCAAGTAGGGGGACCGTCCGGGGAGCAGTACTTC. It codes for CASSQVGGPSGEQYF.

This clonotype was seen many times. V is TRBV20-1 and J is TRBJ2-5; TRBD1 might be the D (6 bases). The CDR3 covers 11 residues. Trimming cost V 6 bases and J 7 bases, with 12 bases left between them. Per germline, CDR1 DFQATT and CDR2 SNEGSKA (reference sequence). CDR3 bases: TGCAGTGCGGGACACCAGGGGACCCAGTACTTC. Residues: CSAGHQGTQYF.

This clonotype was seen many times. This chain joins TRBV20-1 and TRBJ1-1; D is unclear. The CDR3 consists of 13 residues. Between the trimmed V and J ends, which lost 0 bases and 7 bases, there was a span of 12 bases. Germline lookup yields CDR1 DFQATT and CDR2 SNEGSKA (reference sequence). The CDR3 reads CSARDPGQLEAFF. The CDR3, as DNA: TGCAGTGCTAGAGATCCCGGGCAGCTTGAAGCTTTCTTT.

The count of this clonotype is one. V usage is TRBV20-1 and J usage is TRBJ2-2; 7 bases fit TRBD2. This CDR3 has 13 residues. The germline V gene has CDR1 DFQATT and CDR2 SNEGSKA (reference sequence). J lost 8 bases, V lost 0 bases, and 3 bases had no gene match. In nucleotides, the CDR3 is TGCAGTGCTAGAGAGGGGGGGGGGGGGGAGCTGTTTTTT. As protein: CSAREGGGGELFF.

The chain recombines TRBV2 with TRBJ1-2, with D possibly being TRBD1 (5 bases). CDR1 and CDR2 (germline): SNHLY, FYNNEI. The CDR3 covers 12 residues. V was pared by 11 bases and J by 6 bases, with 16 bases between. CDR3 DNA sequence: TGTGCCCCCGGGGGGGGGAGTGATGGCTACACCTTC. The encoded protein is CAPGGGSDGYTF.

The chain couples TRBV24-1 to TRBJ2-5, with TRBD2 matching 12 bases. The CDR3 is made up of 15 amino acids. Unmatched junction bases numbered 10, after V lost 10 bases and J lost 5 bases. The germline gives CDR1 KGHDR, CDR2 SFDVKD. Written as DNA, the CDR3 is TGTGCCACGGGAACCGGACTAGCGGGAAGCGAGACCCAGTACTTC. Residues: CATGTGLAGSETQYF.

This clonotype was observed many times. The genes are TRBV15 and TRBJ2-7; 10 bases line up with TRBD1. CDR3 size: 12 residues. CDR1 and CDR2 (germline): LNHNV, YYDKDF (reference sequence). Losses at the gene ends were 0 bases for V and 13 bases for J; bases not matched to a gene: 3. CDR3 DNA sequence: TGTGCCACCAGCAGAGATGACAGGGGGCAATACTTC. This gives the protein CATSRDDRGQYF.

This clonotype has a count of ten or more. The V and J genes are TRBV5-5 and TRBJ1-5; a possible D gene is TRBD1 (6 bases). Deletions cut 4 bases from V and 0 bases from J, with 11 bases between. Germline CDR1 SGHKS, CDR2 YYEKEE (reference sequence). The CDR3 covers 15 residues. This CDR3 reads CASSTWTDSNQPQHF. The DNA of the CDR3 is TGTGCCAGCAGCACGTGGACAGATAGCAATCAGCCCCAGCATTTT.

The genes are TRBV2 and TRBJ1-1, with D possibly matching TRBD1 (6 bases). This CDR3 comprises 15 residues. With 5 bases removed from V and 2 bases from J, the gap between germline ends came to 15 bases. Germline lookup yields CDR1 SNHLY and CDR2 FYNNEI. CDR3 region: CASSYSRGGNTEAFF. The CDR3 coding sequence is TGTGCCAGCAGTTACTCCAGGGGAGGAAACACTGAAGCTTTCTTT.

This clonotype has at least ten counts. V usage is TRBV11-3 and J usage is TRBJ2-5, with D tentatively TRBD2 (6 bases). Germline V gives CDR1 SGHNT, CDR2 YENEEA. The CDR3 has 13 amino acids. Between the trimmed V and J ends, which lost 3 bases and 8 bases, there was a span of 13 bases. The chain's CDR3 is CASSLVTGDTQYF. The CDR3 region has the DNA TGTGCCAGCAGCTTGGTGACGGGGGACACCCAGTACTTC.

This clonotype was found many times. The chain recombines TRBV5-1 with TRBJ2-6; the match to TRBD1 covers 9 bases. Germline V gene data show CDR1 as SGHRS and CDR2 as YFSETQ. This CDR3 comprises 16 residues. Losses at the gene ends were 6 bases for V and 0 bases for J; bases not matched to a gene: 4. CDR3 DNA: TGCGCCAGCAATGGACAGGGGTACTCTGGGGCCAACGTCCTGACTTTC. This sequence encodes CASNGQGYSGANVLTF.

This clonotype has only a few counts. CDR3 sequence: CSASGLAGAFYEQYF. The CDR3 region has the DNA TGCAGTGCCAGTGGCCTAGCGGGAGCCTTTTACGAGCAGTACTTC. V and J are TRBV20-1 and TRBJ2-7, with 10 bases lining up with TRBD2. The CDR3 has 15 residues. The ends lost 6 bases at V and 4 bases at J; junction bases unmatched: 12. CDR1 DFQATT and CDR2 SNEGSKA come from the germline V gene (reference sequence).

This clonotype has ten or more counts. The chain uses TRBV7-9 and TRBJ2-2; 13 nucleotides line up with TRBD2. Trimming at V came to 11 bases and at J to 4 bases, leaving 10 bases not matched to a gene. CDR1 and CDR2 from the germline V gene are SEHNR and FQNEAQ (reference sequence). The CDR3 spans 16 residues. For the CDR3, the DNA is TGTGCCCCCGCCGGGACTAGCGGGGTTAGCACCGGGGAGCTGTTTTTT. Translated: CAPAGTSGVSTGELFF.

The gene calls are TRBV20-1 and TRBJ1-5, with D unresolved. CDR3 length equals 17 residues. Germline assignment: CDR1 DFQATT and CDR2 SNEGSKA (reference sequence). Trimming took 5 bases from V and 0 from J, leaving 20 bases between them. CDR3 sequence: CSAHRRSASYSNQPQHF. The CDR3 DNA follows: TGCAGTGCTCATCGTCGTTCGGCCAGTTATAGCAATCAGCCCCAGCATTTT.

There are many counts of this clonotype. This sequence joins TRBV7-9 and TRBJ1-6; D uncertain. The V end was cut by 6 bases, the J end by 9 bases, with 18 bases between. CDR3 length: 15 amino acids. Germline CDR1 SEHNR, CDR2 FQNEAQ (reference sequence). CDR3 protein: CASSSSRGLSSPLHF. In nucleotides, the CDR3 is TGTGCCAGCAGTTCCTCCCGGGGTTTGAGTTCACCCCTCCACTTT.

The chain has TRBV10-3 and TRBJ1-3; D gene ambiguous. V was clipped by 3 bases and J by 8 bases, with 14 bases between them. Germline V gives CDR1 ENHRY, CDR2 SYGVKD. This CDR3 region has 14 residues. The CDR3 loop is CAISDDNYGYTIYF. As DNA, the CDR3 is TGTGCCATCAGTGACGATAACTATGGCTACACCATATATTTT.

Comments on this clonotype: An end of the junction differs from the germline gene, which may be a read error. The CDR3 DNA reads TGTGCCAGCAGTTACAATTCGGGGGCACAGCCCCAGCATTTT. Translating it yields CASSYNSGAQPQHF. The chain uses TRBV10-3 and TRBJ1-5; D may be TRBD1 (6 bases). CDR3 length equals 14 residues. Germline lookup yields CDR1 ENHRY and CDR2 SYGVKD.

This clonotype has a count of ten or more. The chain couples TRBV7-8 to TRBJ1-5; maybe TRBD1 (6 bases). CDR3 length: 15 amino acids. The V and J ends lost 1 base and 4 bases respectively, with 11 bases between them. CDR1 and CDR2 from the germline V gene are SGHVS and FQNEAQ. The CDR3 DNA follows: TGTGCCAGCAGCTTAGTGGGGGCGCAGAATCAGCCCCAGCATTTT. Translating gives CASSLVGAQNQPQHF.

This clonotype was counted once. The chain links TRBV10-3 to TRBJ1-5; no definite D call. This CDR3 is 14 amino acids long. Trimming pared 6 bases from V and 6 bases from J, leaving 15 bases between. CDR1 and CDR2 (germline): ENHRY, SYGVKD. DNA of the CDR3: TGTGCCATCAGGGCCGGGAATAGCGGTCAGCCCCAGCATTTT. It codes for CAIRAGNSGQPQHF.

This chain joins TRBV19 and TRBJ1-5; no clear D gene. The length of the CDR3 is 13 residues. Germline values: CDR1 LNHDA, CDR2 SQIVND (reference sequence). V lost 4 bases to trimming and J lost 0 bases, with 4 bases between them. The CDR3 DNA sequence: TGTGCCAGTAGTAAGCTTAGCAATCAGCCCCAGCATTTT. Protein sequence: CASSKLSNQPQHF.

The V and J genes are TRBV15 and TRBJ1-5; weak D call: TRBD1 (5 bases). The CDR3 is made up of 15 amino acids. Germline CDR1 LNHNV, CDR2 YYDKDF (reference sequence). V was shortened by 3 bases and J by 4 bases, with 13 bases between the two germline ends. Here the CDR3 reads CATSRVGRGNQPQHF. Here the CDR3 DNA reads TGTGCCACCAGCAGGGTAGGGAGGGGAAATCAGCCCCAGCATTTT.